Below are 32 T cell receptor beta chains sequenced from a single sample in a study of OX40 agonist ivuxolimab in advanced cancers. Libraries were constructed by the immunoSEQ multiplex PCR assay. Imported from immuneACCESS, the table was reduced by TCRdb to in-frame sequences with V and J called. These copies leave out some clones; in studies compared against another copy, an unresolved V gene accounts for under half, and the cause of the remainder is not known. For this sample there are roughly 70,000 clones; about nine tenths appear just once. Over 3% of the sample rests with the top ten. The specimen comprised CD4+ or CD8+ T cells sorted from blood, sampled in a trial of the OX40 agonist ivuxolimab. The origin of the receptors is an adult with an advanced solid tumor such as melanoma, head and neck, liver or kidney cancer.

The rearrangement links TRBV5-1 to TRBJ2-7; D is unclear. Trimming removed 1 base from V and 2 bases from J, with 10 bases in between. The germline V gene has CDR1 SGHRS and CDR2 YFSETQ. The CDR3 loop spans 14 amino acids. Here the CDR3 DNA reads TGCGCCAGCAGCTTGCGTTTAGACGCCTACGAGCAGTACTTC. It yields the protein CASSLRLDAYEQYF.

The chain employs TRBV27 and TRBJ1-3, with D perhaps matching TRBD1 (5 bases). Germline V gives CDR1 MNHEY, CDR2 SMNVEV (reference sequence). The V gene lost 5 bases and the J gene lost 0 bases, with 8 bases spanning the gap. This CDR3 spans 14 amino acids. The CDR3 reads CASSPGHSGNTIYF. The CDR3 DNA sequence: TGTGCCAGCAGTCCGGGGCACTCTGGAAACACCATATATTTT.

The rearrangement links TRBV28 to TRBJ2-1; D is perhaps TRBD2 (6 bases). V gave up 8 bases and J gave up 0 bases, with 14 bases separating them. This CDR3 has 15 amino acids. CDR1 and CDR2 from the germline V gene are MDHEN and SYDVKM. The CDR3 DNA follows: TGTGCCAGCTCCCTAGGAGGGAGCTCCTACAATGAGCAGTTCTTC. It translates to CASSLGGSSYNEQFF.

V is TRBV30 and J is TRBJ2-5, with 9 bases matching TRBD2. The CDR3 has 13 residues. J gave up 5 bases and V 3 bases, and 4 bases lay outside the gene matches. CDR1 and CDR2 from the germline V gene are GTSNPN and SVGIG (reference sequence). CDR3 DNA sequence: TGTGCCTGGAGCGGCAGCGGGAGGGAGACCCAGTACTTC. As protein: CAWSGSGRETQYF.

This clone has just one count. The chain is built from TRBV30 and TRBJ2-1, with 7 positions matching TRBD1. The CDR3 has 14 residues. Germline V lookup: CDR1 GTSNPN, CDR2 SVGIG (reference sequence). CDR3 coding DNA: TGTGCACGGGCGGCCAGGGGGATTAACAATGAGCAGTTCTTC. Protein sequence: CARAARGINNEQFF.

The chain is built from TRBV7-2 and TRBJ2-1; D possibly corresponds to TRBD2 (5 bases). Germline CDR1 and CDR2: SGHTA and FQGNSA. V shed 1 base and J shed 0 bases, with 13 bases lying between them. The CDR3 extends over 17 amino acids. The chain's CDR3 is CASSLVSTGYSYNEQFF. The DNA of the CDR3 is TGTGCCAGCAGCTTAGTCTCTACGGGGTACTCCTACAATGAGCAGTTCTTC.

This clone was seen only a few times. The J gene is TRBJ2-4, the V gene TRBV4-1; 8 nucleotides align to TRBD1. There are 19 residues in the CDR3. V shed 2 bases, J shed 0 bases, and the junction held 12 bases outside the gene matches. Germline CDR1 reads MGHRA; CDR2 reads YSYEKL. Here the CDR3 DNA reads TGCGCCAGCAGCCAACCGGGACAGGCCCGAATTGGAGCCAAAAACATTCAGTACTTC. Encoded protein: CASSQPGQARIGAKNIQYF.

V gene TRBV9 combines with J gene TRBJ1-2; D gene uncertain. The CDR3 spans 12 residues. V was shortened by 4 bases and J by 3 bases, with 7 bases between the two germline ends. In germline, CDR1 is SGDLS, CDR2 YYNGEE. This CDR3 reads CASSNSYYGYTF. CDR3 nucleotides: TGTGCCAGCAGCAACAGCTACTATGGCTACACCTTC.

J is TRBJ2-3 and V is TRBV5-4; D remains unclear. Germline loops: CDR1 SGHNT, CDR2 YYREEE (reference sequence). The CDR3 spans 13 residues. V was pared by 1 base and J by 1 base, with 4 bases between. CDR3 sequence (DNA): TGTGCCAGCAGCTTGCCGGGCACAGATACGCAGTATTTT. This sequence encodes CASSLPGTDTQYF.

The chain joins TRBV11-2 to TRBJ2-7, with TRBD2 matching 10 bases. This CDR3 comprises 13 residues. With V trimmed by 3 bases and J by 6 bases, 2 bases remained unmatched. CDR1 and CDR2 (germline): SGHAT, FQNNGV. In nucleotides, the CDR3 is TGTGCCAGCAGCTTGAGCGGGAGGGGCGAGCAGTACTTC. This encodes CASSLSGRGEQYF. Using reference TRBV11-2 and TRBJ2-7 for the parts outside the CDR3, the full variable domain is EAGVAQSPRYKIIEKRQSVAFWCNPISGHATLYWYQQILGQGPKLLIQFQNNGVVDDSQLPKDRFSAERLKGVDSTLKIQPAKLEDSAVYLCASSLSGRGEQYFGPGTRLTVT.

The count of this clone is one. The J gene is TRBJ2-5, the V gene TRBV27, with D possibly being TRBD2 (5 bases). Trimming took 5 bases from V and 1 from J, leaving 11 bases between them. The germline V gene encodes CDR1 MNHEY and CDR2 SMNVEV (reference sequence). The CDR3 sequence is 14 residues long. The CDR3 nucleotides are TGTGCCAGCAGTAATGGCGGGCCCCAAGAGACCCAGTACTTC. Its protein product is CASSNGGPQETQYF.

The V call is TRBV6-5, the J call TRBJ1-5, with no clear D. V lost 5 bases and J lost 6, with 14 bases in between. The V gene's germline CDR1 is MNHEY and CDR2 SVGAGI. CDR3 length: 14 residues. CDR3 loop: CASSKDGIGQPQHF. DNA for the CDR3: TGTGCCAGCAGTAAGGACGGGATTGGTCAGCCCCAGCATTTT.

The genes are TRBV15 and TRBJ2-5, with 12 bases identical to TRBD1. Trimming cost V 5 bases and J 4 bases; bases outside gene matches: 8. Germline loops: CDR1 LNHNV, CDR2 YYDKDF (reference sequence). The CDR3 covers 16 residues. The CDR3 loop is CATSFGGTGGGETQYF. For the CDR3, the DNA is TGTGCCACCAGCTTTGGGGGGACAGGGGGCGGAGAGACCCAGTACTTC.

V gene TRBV30 combines with J gene TRBJ2-7, with a weak D call TRBD2 (7 bases). With 5 bases removed from V and 4 bases from J, the gap between germline ends came to 15 bases. CDR1 and CDR2 from the germline V gene are GTSNPN and SVGIG (reference sequence). The CDR3 is made up of 13 amino acids. CDR3 amino acids: CAWGRGIGYEQYF. CDR3 nucleotide sequence: TGTGCCTGGGGGAGGGGGATCGGGTACGAGCAGTACTTC.

This chain joins TRBV6-6 and TRBJ1-1, with D possibly TRBD1 on 5 matching bases. CDR1 MNHNY and CDR2 SVGAGI come from the germline V gene (reference sequence). The CDR3 loop spans 13 amino acids. V was trimmed by 6 bases and J by 5 bases, leaving 13 bases between them. CDR3 sequence (DNA): TGTGCCAGCAGAACCGACGGGGGGACTGAAGCTTTCTTT. Its protein is CASRTDGGTEAFF.

CDR3 sequence (DNA): TGTGCCAGCAGCTTAACTAGCGGGACGCCGGGAGATACGCAGTATTTT. This sequence encodes CASSLTSGTPGDTQYF. V is TRBV7-3 and J is TRBJ2-3, with 8 bases matching TRBD2. The J segment lost 5 bases and the V segment lost 0 bases, leaving 7 bases of the junction unmatched. This CDR3 spans 16 amino acids. The germline V gene has CDR1 SGHTA and CDR2 FQGTGA.

The CDR3 spells CASSPTGDSEAFF. The DNA of the CDR3 is TGCGCCAGCAGCCCCACAGGGGACTCTGAAGCTTTCTTT. This chain connects TRBV5-1 to TRBJ1-1; TRBD1 aligns across 7 bases. V lost 4 bases and J lost 6; bases outside the gene matches: 6. Germline CDR1 and CDR2: SGHRS and YFSETQ. This CDR3 is built from 13 residues.

This chain joins TRBV7-6 and TRBJ1-1; 7 nucleotides align to TRBD1. Germline assignment: CDR1 SGHVS and CDR2 FNYEAQ. V trimming: 5 bases; J trimming: 1 base; junction bases outside the gene matches: 4. The CDR3 runs to 14 residues. The CDR3: CASSPTGQNTEAFF. In nucleotides, the CDR3 is TGTGCCAGCAGCCCGACAGGGCAGAACACTGAAGCTTTCTTT. The full variable domain, with the rest looked up from reference TRBV7-6 and TRBJ1-1, is GAGVSQSPRYKVTKRGQDVALRCDPISGHVSLYWYRQALGQGPEFLTYFNYEAQQDKSGLPNDRFSAERPEGSISTLTIQRTEQRDSAMYRCASSPTGQNTEAFFGQGTRLTVV.

The chain combines TRBV19 with TRBJ1-1; weak D call: TRBD1 (6 bases). Trimming took 8 bases from V and 12 from J, leaving 19 bases between them. CDR1 is LNHDA and CDR2 is SQIVND in the germline V gene (reference sequence). The CDR3 consists of 12 residues. Here the CDR3 DNA reads TGTGCCAGTGAGTTCCAGGGACAAAGGACTTTCTTT. It specifies CASEFQGQRTFF.

The chain joins TRBV7-2 to TRBJ2-7; the D gene is possibly TRBD2 (5 bases). Germline V gene sequence: CDR1 SGHTA, CDR2 FQGNSA. This CDR3 is built from 15 residues. Trimming took 1 base from V and 0 from J, leaving 10 bases between them. CDR3 sequence: CASSLVSGGSYEQYF. CDR3 DNA: TGTGCCAGCAGCTTAGTGAGCGGAGGCTCCTACGAGCAGTACTTC. Together with reference TRBV7-2 and TRBJ2-7, the CDR3 gives the full variable domain: GAGVSQSPSNKVTEKGKDVELRCDPISGHTALYWYRQSLGQGLEFLIYFQGNSAPDKSGLPSDRFSAERTGGSVSTLTIQRTQQEDSAVYLCASSLVSGGSYEQYFGPGTRLTVT.

This rearrangement joins TRBV2 to TRBJ2-5, with D hard to call. Per germline, CDR1 SNHLY and CDR2 FYNNEI. The CDR3 spans 12 residues. Trimming removed 4 bases from V and 1 base from J, with 4 bases in between. The CDR3 bases are TGTGCCAGCAGTGGTGGCCAAGAGACCCAGTACTTC. It codes for CASSGGQETQYF.

The V call is TRBV7-9, the J call TRBJ1-4; D not certain. V was trimmed by 5 bases and J by 12 bases, leaving 16 bases between them. CDR3 length: 13 amino acids. From germline, CDR1 is SEHNR and CDR2 FQNEAQ (reference sequence). The DNA of the CDR3 is TGTGCCAGCAGCCGATTTGACTCCTCGGAACTGTTTTTT. It specifies CASSRFDSSELFF.

The chain combines TRBV7-9 with TRBJ1-5, with TRBD1 identical over 10 bases. Germline V lookup: CDR1 SEHNR, CDR2 FQNEAQ (reference sequence). The V segment lost 5 bases and the J segment 4 bases; nucleotides outside the gene matches: 2. The CDR3 totals 14 residues. The CDR3 protein is CASSRTGGNQPQHF. DNA of the CDR3: TGTGCCAGCAGCCGGACAGGGGGTAATCAGCCCCAGCATTTT.

V usage is TRBV30 and J usage is TRBJ2-5, with TRBD2 as a possible D gene (5 bases). The germline gives CDR1 GTSNPN, CDR2 SVGIG (reference sequence). V lost 0 bases, J lost 2 bases, and 10 bases lay in between. The CDR3 is 14 residues long. In DNA, the CDR3 is TGTGCCTGGAGTGTACATCTAGCTCAAGAGACCCAGTACTTC. Its protein product is CAWSVHLAQETQYF.

This chain uses TRBV9 with TRBJ2-1, with D possibly matching TRBD2 (6 bases). Per germline, CDR1 SGDLS and CDR2 YYNGEE. The ends were cut back, 4 bases at V and 3 bases at J, with 14 bases in the middle. The CDR3 spans 15 residues. The CDR3 reads CASSLTGLYYNEQFF. CDR3 sequence (DNA): TGTGCCAGCAGCTTAACCGGACTATACTACAATGAGCAGTTCTTC.

J is TRBJ2-2 and V is TRBV7-2, with 8 positions matching TRBD2. J gave up 1 base and V 1 base, and 5 bases lay outside the gene matches. This CDR3 contains 17 residues. Looked up from germline, CDR1 is SGHTA and CDR2 is FQGNSA. Written as DNA, the CDR3 is TGTGCCAGCAGCTTAGGCGCGCTAGCGGGGAACACCGGGGAGCTGTTTTTT. Translation gives CASSLGALAGNTGELFF.

Only one count was recorded for this clone. The chain recombines TRBV11-3 with TRBJ1-2, with D unclear. The CDR3 has 12 amino acids. Trimming took off 0 bases at V and 4 bases at J, with 3 bases between the two ends. CDR1 and CDR2 (germline): SGHNT, YENEEA. The CDR3, as DNA: TGTGCCAGCAGCTTAGAGGGCTATGGCTACACCTTC. This encodes CASSLEGYGYTF.

The rearrangement joins TRBV27 to TRBJ1-1; 12 bases are a match to TRBD1. There are 12 residues in the CDR3. Per the germline V gene, CDR1 is MNHEY and CDR2 is SMNVEV (reference sequence). J was trimmed by 7 bases and V by 9 bases; bases with no gene match: 3. CDR3 nucleotide sequence: TGTGCCAGGGGACAGGGGGCTAATGAAGCTTTCTTT. Its translation is CARGQGANEAFF.

The CDR3 DNA reads TGTGCCACCAGCAGAGACAGGGGACTCCAAGATACGCAGTATTTT. Protein: CATSRDRGLQDTQYF. V and J are TRBV15 and TRBJ2-3, with D perhaps TRBD1 or TRBD2 (6 bases each). This CDR3 is 15 amino acids long. Germline V gives CDR1 LNHNV, CDR2 YYDKDF (reference sequence). Trimming cost V 0 bases and J 5 bases, with 12 bases left between them.

CDR3 region: CASRPGRKRYAGELFF. DNA of the CDR3: TGTGCCAGCAGGCCGGGCAGGAAGCGATATGCCGGGGAGCTGTTTTTT. V gene TRBV28 combines with J gene TRBJ2-2; no clear D. The V end lost 6 bases, the J end lost 6 bases, and 20 bases lay between the germline ends. This CDR3 is built from 16 residues. CDR1 is MDHEN and CDR2 is SYDVKM in the germline V gene.

This clone was seen a handful of times. The chain combines TRBV9 with TRBJ2-2, with TRBD2 as a possible D gene (5 bases). CDR1 and CDR2 (germline): SGDLS, YYNGEE. V was shortened by 0 bases and J by 0 bases, with 9 bases between the two germline ends. The CDR3 loop spans 16 amino acids. CDR3 loop: CASSVAPGTNTGELFF. CDR3 bases: TGTGCCAGCAGCGTAGCTCCCGGGACGAACACCGGGGAGCTGTTTTTT.

The V call is TRBV19, the J call TRBJ2-7, with 10 bases fitting TRBD1. The germline V gene encodes CDR1 LNHDA and CDR2 SQIVND (reference sequence). CDR3 length: 13 amino acids. Trimming cost V 5 bases and J 5 bases; bases outside gene matches: 3. CDR3 in DNA: TGTGCCAGTAGTCGGGACAGGGGAGACGAGCAGTACTTC. Amino acids: CASSRDRGDEQYF.